The clone carrying this T cell receptor (beta chain) has just a few counts. TCRdb's copy holds only in-frame clones and misses some; the assay was immunoSEQ multiplex PCR. Here the sample spans 100,000 to 110,000 clones, roughly nine tenths being singletons. V dropped 6 bases and J dropped 0 bases, with 11 bases sitting between them. CDR1 is SNHLY and CDR2 is FYNNEI in the germline V gene. The CDR3 totals 15 residues. The sample belongs to a study of blood T cell repertoires in COVID-19. This TCR was recovered from a man between 25 and 39 years old in a cohort sampled during active COVID-19. Sequenced sample: peripheral blood. The V call is TRBV2, the J call TRBJ1-4; perhaps TRBD1 as D (6 bases). CDR3 sequence (DNA): TGTGCCAGCAGGAGACAGGAGGCAACTAATGAAAAACTGTTTTTT. Its translation is CASRRQEATNEKLFF. Full variable domain (remainder filled in from reference TRBV2 and TRBJ1-4): EPEVTQTPSHQVTQMGQEVILRCVPISNHLYFYWYRQILGQKVEFLVSFYNNEISEKSEIFDDQFSVERPDGSNFTLKIRSTKLEDSAMYFCASRRQEATNEKLFFGSGTQLSVL.